This T cell receptor (beta chain) was identified during a study of shared T cell receptors in the human thymus (dated by TCRdb to the early 2020s). The study in broad terms: The study examined how the human thymus generates shared, self-reactive T-cell receptor alpha chains.

V loses 0 bases of germline sequence and J loses 7 bases, and the interval between the two ends is 24 bases. The CDR3 covers 19 residues, taking in both the cysteine and the phenylalanine. Solely the CDR3 DNA is kept, with 57 bases framed from the first base. For CDR1 and CDR2, the germline V gene lists MNHNS and SASEGT. As to this clone: Its antigen specificity is not known. One base away there is no much larger clone; base qualities are not given.

Library construction relied on the immunoSEQ multiplex PCR assay. The table comes from immuneACCESS by way of TCRdb, which keeps in-frame sequences with V and J called. Part of the clones is missing from these tables; in studies checked, under half for an unresolved V gene and the rest for unknown reasons. The sample data list hundreds of thousands of clones, and more than 75% of these were observed just once. The ten largest clones represent around 0.013% of the sample. This sample also appeared in a second study, on human thymus T cells. From that second study: The donors were immunologically healthy infants in Finland who had open corrective cardiac surgery for congenital heart defects. The thymus tissue came from surgical resects taken out during corrective cardiac surgery. Both the thymic and the peripheral blood repertoires appeared to show biased V and J gene segment usage. Highly overlapping thymic TCR repertoires among unrelated individuals were reported in the related research. The study characterized TCR alpha and beta repertoires from eight infant thymus samples and a few related peripheral blood samples. Donor ages ranged from roughly 7 to 250 days, and the cohort comprised five to seven male and a couple of female infants. Thymocytes were freed from the tissue by mechanical means and kept at -70 degrees C as pellets of roughly 9-33 million cells. A QIAsymphony instrument was used to extract genomic DNA from the frozen cell pellets. TCRB and TCRAD loci were amplified from a standardized quantity of quality-controlled genomic DNA using the immunoSEQ multiplex PCR assay. The amplicons spanned the V(D)J region and were long enough to cover the CDR3 and allow V and J genes to be identified. Through the commercial immunoSEQ service, the amplicons were sequenced on an Illumina platform. Corrections for primer bias and sequencing errors followed previously described methods, while TCRAD and TCRB definitions were based on the IMGT database. Analysis of the repertoires was done with immunoSEQ Analyzer 3.0 and VDJTools and included basic statistics, V/J segment usage, diversity estimates, rarefaction and pairwise overlap. Diversity was estimated using the Chao1, ChaoE, Efron-Thisted, Shannon and inverse Simpson indices, and was also estimated on datasets down-sampled to the size of the smallest sample. Repertoire overlap was assessed by strict matching of CDR3 nucleotide sequence, V gene and J gene, and clustering was done by Jaccard-based multidimensional scaling. On average, thymus samples yielded around 810,000 unique TCRB clonotypes, whereas blood samples yielded about 80,000.

Sequenced: thymocytes. The V and J segments used are TRBV6-1 and TRBJ2-2, and perhaps TRBD1 as D gene, on 6 matching bases. The receptor was isolated from a boy younger than two with a congenital heart defect. Donor details come from another sample of the same person, matched by shared clones. The nucleotide sequence reads as follows: TGTGCCAGCAGTGAAGCGGTGTTAGGAGACGAAGGGGGTGGCGGGGAGCTGTTTTTT. It is translated as CASSEAVLGDEGGGGELFF.